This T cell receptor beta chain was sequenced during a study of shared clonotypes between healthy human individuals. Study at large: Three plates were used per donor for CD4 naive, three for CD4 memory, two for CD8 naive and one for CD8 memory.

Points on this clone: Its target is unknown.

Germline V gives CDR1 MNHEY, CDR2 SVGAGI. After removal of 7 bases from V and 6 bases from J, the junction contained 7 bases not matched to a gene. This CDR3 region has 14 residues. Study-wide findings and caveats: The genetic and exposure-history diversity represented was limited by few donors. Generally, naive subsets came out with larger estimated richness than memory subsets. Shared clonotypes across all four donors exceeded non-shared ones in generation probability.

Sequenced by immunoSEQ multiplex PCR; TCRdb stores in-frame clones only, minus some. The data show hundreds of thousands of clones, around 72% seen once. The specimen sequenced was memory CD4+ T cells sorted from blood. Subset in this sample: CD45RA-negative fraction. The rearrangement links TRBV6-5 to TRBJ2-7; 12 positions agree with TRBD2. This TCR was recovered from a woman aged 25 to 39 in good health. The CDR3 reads CASNPSGRAAEQYF. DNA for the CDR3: TGTGCCAGCAATCCTAGCGGGAGGGCCGCCGAGCAGTACTTC.